These T cell receptor beta chains were read from a single sample in a study of shared clonotypes between healthy human individuals. The repertoire was sequenced with immunoSEQ multiplex PCR; TCRdb's copy has only in-frame clones and lacks some. The table shows about 580,000 clones, with nearly 98% occurring only once. Sequencing was done on a sample of naive CD8+ T cells sorted from blood. Receptors were obtained from a man aged 25 to 40 in good health. Each CDR3 is given with its conserved first and last residue. A D gene is named only where the DNA matches it firmly. Clone size is stated in some rows and not others, as once, few, many or a class when expanded.

clone_size: .
cdr3_length: 22
j_call: TRBJ2-5
d_call: TRBD2
v_call: TRBV18
cdr3_nt: TGTGCCAGCTCACTCCCCCCCCTCCAGACGACTAGCGGGAATGGCCCCCCAGAGACCCAGTACTTC
cdr3_aa: CASSLPPLQTTSGNGPPETQYF

clone_size: once
cdr3_length: 14
j_call: TRBJ2-7
d_call: TRBD2
v_call: TRBV11-2
cdr3_nt: TGTGCCAGCAGCTGGACTAGCGGAACCTACGAGCAGTACTTC
cdr3_aa: CASSWTSGTYEQYF

clone_size: .
cdr3_length: 15
j_call: TRBJ2-5
d_call: TRBD1
v_call: TRBV11-2
cdr3_nt: TGTGCCAGCCAAGGGACAGGGGTCTACCAAGAGACCCAGTACTTC
cdr3_aa: CASQGTGVYQETQYF

clone_size: .
cdr3_length: 15
j_call: TRBJ2-1
d_call: .
v_call: TRBV7-6
cdr3_nt: TGTGCCAGCAGCTTAGCGGGAGGACCGACCAATGAGCAGTTCTTC
cdr3_aa: CASSLAGGPTNEQFF

clone_size: .
cdr3_length: 14
j_call: TRBJ1-5
d_call: TRBD1
v_call: TRBV6-1
cdr3_nt: TGTGCCAGCAGCGATCTCAGGGGGGGGCAGCCCCAGCATTTT
cdr3_aa: CASSDLRGGQPQHF

clone_size: .
cdr3_length: 15
j_call: TRBJ2-1
d_call: TRBD2
v_call: TRBV7-9
cdr3_nt: TGTGCCAGCAGCGGGGGACTAGCGGGAGACAATGAGCAGTTCTTC
cdr3_aa: CASSGGLAGDNEQFF

clone_size: once
cdr3_length: 14
j_call: TRBJ2-7
d_call: .
v_call: TRBV7-9
cdr3_nt: TGTGCCAGCAGCTTAGGGACGGTGGCCTACGAGCAGTACTTC
cdr3_aa: CASSLGTVAYEQYF

clone_size: .
cdr3_length: 12
j_call: TRBJ1-1
d_call: .
v_call: TRBV7-9
cdr3_nt: TGTGCCAGCAGCCCGGACAACACTGAAGCTTTCTTT
cdr3_aa: CASSPDNTEAFF

clone_size: .
cdr3_length: 16
j_call: TRBJ2-5
d_call: .
v_call: TRBV4-1
cdr3_nt: TGCGCCAGCAGCCAAGAGAGTCAGGGTTTTAGCGAGACCCAGTACTTC
cdr3_aa: CASSQESQGFSETQYF

clone_size: .
cdr3_length: 14
j_call: TRBJ2-7
d_call: TRBD1
v_call: TRBV6-6
cdr3_nt: TGTGCCAGCAGTTACTCGAACAGGGGTTACGAGCAGTACTTC
cdr3_aa: CASSYSNRGYEQYF

clone_size: .
cdr3_length: 15
j_call: TRBJ2-3
d_call: .
v_call: TRBV5-4
cdr3_nt: TGTGCCAGCAGCTATTTGCAGGGAGACACAGATACGCAGTATTTT
cdr3_aa: CASSYLQGDTDTQYF

clone_size: .
cdr3_length: 13
j_call: TRBJ1-1
d_call: .
v_call: TRBV13
cdr3_nt: TGTGCCAGCGGGGGACAAGTGAACACTGAAGCTTTCTTT
cdr3_aa: CASGGQVNTEAFF

clone_size: .
cdr3_length: 14
j_call: TRBJ2-7
d_call: TRBD1
v_call: TRBV5-3
cdr3_nt: TGTGCCAGAAGCTCCCCGGGACAGGGTATGAAGCAGTACTTC
cdr3_aa: CARSSPGQGMKQYF

clone_size: .
cdr3_length: 19
j_call: TRBJ2-1
d_call: TRBD2
v_call: TRBV29-1
cdr3_nt: TGCAGCGTTGACACCCCCCCCTGGATGCTGGGTGTGCGGGGGAATGAGCAGTTCTTC
cdr3_aa: CSVDTPPWMLGVRGNEQFF

clone_size: .
cdr3_length: 15
j_call: TRBJ2-3
d_call: .
v_call: TRBV7-9
cdr3_nt: TGTGCCAGCAGCCGAAGTAGTATCGACCGGGGTACGCAGTATTTT
cdr3_aa: CASSRSSIDRGTQYF

clone_size: .
cdr3_length: 14
j_call: TRBJ2-3
d_call: .
v_call: TRBV7-3
cdr3_nt: TGTGCCAGCAGCCAACGGGAGTTTCAAGATACGCAGTATTTT
cdr3_aa: CASSQREFQDTQYF

clone_size: .
cdr3_length: 16
j_call: TRBJ1-1
d_call: TRBD1
v_call: TRBV27
cdr3_nt: TGTGCCAGCAGTTCTCCAATACAGGGGAAGAACACTGAAGCTTTCTTT
cdr3_aa: CASSSPIQGKNTEAFF

clone_size: .
cdr3_length: 14
j_call: TRBJ1-5
d_call: .
v_call: TRBV15
cdr3_nt: TGTGCCACCAGCAGGGACGGTTATGGGGAGCCCCAGCATTTT
cdr3_aa: CATSRDGYGEPQHF

clone_size: .
cdr3_length: 13
j_call: TRBJ2-5
d_call: .
v_call: TRBV6-5
cdr3_nt: TGTGCCAGCAGTCGCCGGGATGAAGAGACCCAGTACTTC
cdr3_aa: CASSRRDEETQYF

clone_size: .
cdr3_length: 14
j_call: TRBJ1-5
d_call: .
v_call: TRBV27
cdr3_nt: TGTGCCAGCAGTTCCAGCAGGACGAATCAGCCCCAGCATTTT
cdr3_aa: CASSSSRTNQPQHF

clone_size: .
cdr3_length: 13
j_call: TRBJ2-3
d_call: .
v_call: TRBV7-2
cdr3_nt: TGTGCCAGCAGCCGTGAAGCTACAGATACGCAGTATTTT
cdr3_aa: CASSREATDTQYF

clone_size: .
cdr3_length: 15
j_call: TRBJ1-2
d_call: .
v_call: TRBV29-1
cdr3_nt: TGCAGCGCTGTGGGCGACTTCAATCGGAACTATGGCTACACCTTC
cdr3_aa: CSAVGDFNRNYGYTF

clone_size: .
cdr3_length: 18
j_call: TRBJ2-6
d_call: TRBD2
v_call: TRBV27
cdr3_nt: TGTGCCAGCAGTTCGGGGACTAGCGGGAGGGCTGGGGCCAACGTCCTGACTTTC
cdr3_aa: CASSSGTSGRAGANVLTF

clone_size: .
cdr3_length: 14
j_call: TRBJ2-3
d_call: TRBD2
v_call: TRBV7-9
cdr3_nt: TGTGCCAGCAGGTCAGCGGGACTCACAGATACGCAGTATTTT
cdr3_aa: CASRSAGLTDTQYF

clone_size: .
cdr3_length: 15
j_call: TRBJ2-7
d_call: .
v_call: TRBV10-3
cdr3_nt: TGTGCCATCACCCCGAGCGGATCCAGCTCCTACGAGCAGTACTTC
cdr3_aa: CAITPSGSSSYEQYF

clone_size: once
cdr3_length: 14
j_call: TRBJ2-1
d_call: .
v_call: TRBV6-5
cdr3_nt: TGTGCCAGCACCACCAGCGGAGTGGGTATCGAGCAGTTCTTC
cdr3_aa: CASTTSGVGIEQFF

clone_size: once
cdr3_length: 14
j_call: TRBJ2-7
d_call: TRBD2
v_call: TRBV7-9
cdr3_nt: TGTGCCAGCAGCTTAAGCGGGAGGGCCTACGAGCAGTACTTC
cdr3_aa: CASSLSGRAYEQYF

clone_size: .
cdr3_length: 16
j_call: TRBJ1-5
d_call: .
v_call: TRBV16
cdr3_nt: TGTGCCAGCAGCCAAGTGATGTTGCAGTTTCATCAGCCCCAGCATTTT
cdr3_aa: CASSQVMLQFHQPQHF

clone_size: once
cdr3_length: 16
j_call: TRBJ1-3
d_call: TRBD1
v_call: TRBV5-6
cdr3_nt: TGTGCCAGCAGCTTATCCCACAGGGGGGTCGGAAACACCATATATTTT
cdr3_aa: CASSLSHRGVGNTIYF

clone_size: .
cdr3_length: 10
j_call: TRBJ1-1
d_call: .
v_call: TRBV20-1
cdr3_nt: TGCAGTGCCCTGGACGGTGAAGCTTTCTTT
cdr3_aa: CSALDGEAFF

clone_size: .
cdr3_length: 15
j_call: TRBJ1-2
d_call: TRBD1
v_call: TRBV11-2
cdr3_nt: TGTGCCAGCAGCTCCCCGGGGACAGGGAGCTATGGCTACACCTTC
cdr3_aa: CASSSPGTGSYGYTF

clone_size: once
cdr3_length: 14
j_call: TRBJ2-5
d_call: TRBD2
v_call: TRBV7-9
cdr3_nt: TGTGCCAGCAGCTCGCGACTAGCTCAAGAGACCCAGTACTTC
cdr3_aa: CASSSRLAQETQYF

clone_size: .
cdr3_length: 15
j_call: TRBJ2-1
d_call: .
v_call: TRBV19
cdr3_nt: TGTGCCAGTAGTATAGGGGGGCACAACTACAATGAGCAGTTCTTC
cdr3_aa: CASSIGGHNYNEQFF

clone_size: once
cdr3_length: 15
j_call: TRBJ2-6
d_call: .
v_call: TRBV5-1
cdr3_nt: TGCGCCCGCAGAAGAGAGAACTCTGGGGCCAACGTCCTGACTTTC
cdr3_aa: CARRRENSGANVLTF

clone_size: .
cdr3_length: 13
j_call: TRBJ2-7
d_call: TRBD2
v_call: TRBV10-2
cdr3_nt: TGCGCCAGCAGTAGCGGGAGAGCTTACGAGCAGTACTTC
cdr3_aa: CASSSGRAYEQYF

clone_size: .
cdr3_length: 14
j_call: TRBJ2-3
d_call: .
v_call: TRBV27
cdr3_nt: TGTGCCAGCAGTTTATGGGAGGGCACAGATACGCAGTATTTT
cdr3_aa: CASSLWEGTDTQYF

clone_size: .
cdr3_length: 12
j_call: TRBJ2-7
d_call: .
v_call: TRBV25-1
cdr3_nt: TGTGCCTCCAGGGTGGATTCCTACGAGCAGTACTTC
cdr3_aa: CASRVDSYEQYF

clone_size: .
cdr3_length: 15
j_call: TRBJ2-2
d_call: TRBD2
v_call: TRBV6-5
cdr3_nt: TGTGCCAGCAGTTACGTAGCGGGAGAGTCCGGGGAGCTGTTTTTT
cdr3_aa: CASSYVAGESGELFF

clone_size: .
cdr3_length: 12
j_call: TRBJ2-3
d_call: .
v_call: TRBV5-4
cdr3_nt: TGTGCCAGCAGCGGAGACGGGAATACGCAGTATTTT
cdr3_aa: CASSGDGNTQYF

clone_size: .
cdr3_length: 12
j_call: TRBJ2-3
d_call: .
v_call: TRBV7-9
cdr3_nt: TGTGCCAGCAGCTTAGGTCTTGATACGCAGTATTTT
cdr3_aa: CASSLGLDTQYF

clone_size: .
cdr3_length: 10
j_call: TRBJ1-1
d_call: .
v_call: TRBV29-1
cdr3_nt: TGCAGCGTTGAAGCCCTGGAAGCTTTCTTT
cdr3_aa: CSVEALEAFF

clone_size: .
cdr3_length: 13
j_call: TRBJ2-7
d_call: TRBD2
v_call: TRBV27
cdr3_nt: TGTGCCAGCAGTTTATGGACTAGCGGGGAGCAGTACTTC
cdr3_aa: CASSLWTSGEQYF

clone_size: .
cdr3_length: 13
j_call: TRBJ2-3
d_call: .
v_call: TRBV11-2
cdr3_nt: TGTGCCAGCAGCCCAATGTACACAGATACGCAGTATTTT
cdr3_aa: CASSPMYTDTQYF

clone_size: .
cdr3_length: 13
j_call: TRBJ1-3
d_call: .
v_call: TRBV5-4
cdr3_nt: TGTGCCAGCAGCTTTTTTGGCGGAAACACCATATATTTT
cdr3_aa: CASSFFGGNTIYF

clone_size: .
cdr3_length: 14
j_call: TRBJ1-5
d_call: TRBD1
v_call: TRBV7-2
cdr3_nt: TGTGCCAGCAGCCGGACAGGGGTCAATCAGCCCCAGCATTTT
cdr3_aa: CASSRTGVNQPQHF

clone_size: .
cdr3_length: 15
j_call: TRBJ2-2
d_call: TRBD1
v_call: TRBV27
cdr3_nt: TGTGCCAGCAGTCCCGGGACAGTGAACACCGGGGAGCTGTTTTTT
cdr3_aa: CASSPGTVNTGELFF

clone_size: once
cdr3_length: 14
j_call: TRBJ2-7
d_call: TRBD2
v_call: TRBV27
cdr3_nt: TGTGCCAGCAGCCCGACTAGCGGGTGGGACGAGCAGTACTTC
cdr3_aa: CASSPTSGWDEQYF

clone_size: .
cdr3_length: 17
j_call: TRBJ2-3
d_call: TRBD2
v_call: TRBV7-9
cdr3_nt: TGTGCCAGCAGATCACACCCTAGCGGGGACACCACAGATACGCAGTATTTT
cdr3_aa: CASRSHPSGDTTDTQYF

clone_size: .
cdr3_length: 16
j_call: TRBJ2-7
d_call: TRBD1
v_call: TRBV27
cdr3_nt: TGTGCCAGCAGTTTTTCCGCAGGGGGCGAATTCTACGAGCAGTACTTC
cdr3_aa: CASSFSAGGEFYEQYF

clone_size: .
cdr3_length: 13
j_call: TRBJ2-7
d_call: .
v_call: TRBV11-2
cdr3_nt: TGTGCCAGCAGTCCCGGGAGCTCCTACGAGCAGTACTTC
cdr3_aa: CASSPGSSYEQYF

clone_size: .
cdr3_length: 12
j_call: TRBJ1-1
d_call: .
v_call: TRBV29-1
cdr3_nt: TGCAGCGTTGAGTCGGGGAACACTGAAGCTTTCTTT
cdr3_aa: CSVESGNTEAFF

clone_size: .
cdr3_length: 17
j_call: TRBJ1-5
d_call: .
v_call: TRBV7-8
cdr3_nt: TGTGCCAGCAGCAGATCCGGCGGCAGGGGCGTCCATCAGCCCCAGCATTTT
cdr3_aa: CASSRSGGRGVHQPQHF

clone_size: .
cdr3_length: 14
j_call: TRBJ1-1
d_call: .
v_call: TRBV7-9
cdr3_nt: TGTGCCAGCAGCTTAACTCTGAAGGGCACTGAAGCTTTCTTT
cdr3_aa: CASSLTLKGTEAFF

clone_size: .
cdr3_length: 17
j_call: TRBJ2-7
d_call: .
v_call: TRBV4-3
cdr3_nt: TGCGCCAGCAGCCAAGATCCGGGCAGCGACTACCCCTACGAGCAGTACTTC
cdr3_aa: CASSQDPGSDYPYEQYF

clone_size: .
cdr3_length: 16
j_call: TRBJ2-1
d_call: TRBD1
v_call: TRBV28
cdr3_nt: TGTGCCAGCAGTTCACGACAGGGGACTCCCAACAATGAGCAGTTCTTC
cdr3_aa: CASSSRQGTPNNEQFF

clone_size: once
cdr3_length: 15
j_call: TRBJ2-1
d_call: TRBD2
v_call: TRBV30
cdr3_nt: TGTGCCTGGAGTGTATCTCCGGGAGGTAGGAATGAGCAGTTCTTC
cdr3_aa: CAWSVSPGGRNEQFF